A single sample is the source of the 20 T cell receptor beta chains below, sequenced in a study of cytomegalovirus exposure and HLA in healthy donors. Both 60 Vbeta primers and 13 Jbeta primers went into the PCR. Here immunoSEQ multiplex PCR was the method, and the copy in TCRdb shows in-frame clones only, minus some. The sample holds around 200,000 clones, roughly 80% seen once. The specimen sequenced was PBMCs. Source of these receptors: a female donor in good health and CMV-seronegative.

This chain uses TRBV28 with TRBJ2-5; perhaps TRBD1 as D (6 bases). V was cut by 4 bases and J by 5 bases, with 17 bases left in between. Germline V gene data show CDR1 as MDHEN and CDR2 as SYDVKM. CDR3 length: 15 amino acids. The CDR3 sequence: CASSYRDRFTETQYF. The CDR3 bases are TGTGCCAGCAGTTACAGGGACCGGTTTACCGAGACCCAGTACTTC.

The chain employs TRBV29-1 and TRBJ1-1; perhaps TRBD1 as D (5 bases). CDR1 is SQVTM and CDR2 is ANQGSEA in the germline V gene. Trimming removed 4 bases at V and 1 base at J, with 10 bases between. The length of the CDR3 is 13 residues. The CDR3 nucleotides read TGCAGCGTTGTAAGGCAGGGGAACACTGAAGCTTTCTTT. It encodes CSVVRQGNTEAFF.

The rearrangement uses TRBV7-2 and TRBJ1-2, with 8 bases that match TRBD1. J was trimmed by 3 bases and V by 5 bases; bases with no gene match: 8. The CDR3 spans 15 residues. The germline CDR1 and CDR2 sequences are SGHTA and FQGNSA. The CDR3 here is CASSTYRGGDYGYTF. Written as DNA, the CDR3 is TGTGCCAGCAGCACCTACAGGGGGGGCGACTATGGCTACACCTTC.

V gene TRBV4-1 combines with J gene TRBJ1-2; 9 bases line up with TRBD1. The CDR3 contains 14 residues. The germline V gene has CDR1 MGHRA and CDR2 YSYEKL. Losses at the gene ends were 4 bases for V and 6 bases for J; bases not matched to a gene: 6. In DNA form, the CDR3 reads TGCGCCAGCAGCCCCACAGGGGGCCATCATGGCTACACCTTC. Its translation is CASSPTGGHHGYTF.

The CDR3 coding sequence is TGTGCCAGCAGCCCGGAGAGGGGGACGTACGGGGCTTACGAGCAGTACTTC. Amino acids: CASSPERGTYGAYEQYF. V usage is TRBV9 and J usage is TRBJ2-7; D possibly corresponds to TRBD1 (6 bases). V was shortened by 4 bases and J by 4 bases, with 24 bases between the two germline ends. This CDR3 has 17 residues. Germline CDR1 SGDLS, CDR2 YYNGEE.

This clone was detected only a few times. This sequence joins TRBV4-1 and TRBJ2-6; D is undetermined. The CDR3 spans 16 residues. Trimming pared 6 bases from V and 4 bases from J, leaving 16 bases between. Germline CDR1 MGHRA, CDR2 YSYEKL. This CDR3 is CASSRTVIKGANVLTF. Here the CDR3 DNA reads TGCGCCAGCAGTCGTACTGTTATTAAGGGGGCCAACGTCCTGACTTTC.

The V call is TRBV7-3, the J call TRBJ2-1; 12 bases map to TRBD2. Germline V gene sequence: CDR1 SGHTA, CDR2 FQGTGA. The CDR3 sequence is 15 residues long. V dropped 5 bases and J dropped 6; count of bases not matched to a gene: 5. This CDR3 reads CASSMTSGSLNEQFF. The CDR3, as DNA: TGTGCCAGCAGCATGACTAGCGGGAGCCTCAATGAGCAGTTCTTC.

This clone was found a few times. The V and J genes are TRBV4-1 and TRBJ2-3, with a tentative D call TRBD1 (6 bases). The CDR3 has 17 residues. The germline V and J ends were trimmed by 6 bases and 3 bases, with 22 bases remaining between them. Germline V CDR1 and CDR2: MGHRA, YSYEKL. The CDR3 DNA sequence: TGCGCCAGCAGTCAAACTTGGGGGCGGGTAGGGACAGATACGCAGTATTTT. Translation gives CASSQTWGRVGTDTQYF.

CDR3 in amino acids: CASMPDFNTQYF. CDR3 DNA sequence: TGTGCCAGCATGCCGGACTTTAATACGCAGTATTTT. The V call is TRBV2, the J call TRBJ2-3; D might be TRBD2 (5 bases). CDR1 and CDR2 (germline): SNHLY, FYNNEI. The ends were cut back, 7 bases at V and 7 bases at J, with 12 bases in the middle. The CDR3 has 12 amino acids.

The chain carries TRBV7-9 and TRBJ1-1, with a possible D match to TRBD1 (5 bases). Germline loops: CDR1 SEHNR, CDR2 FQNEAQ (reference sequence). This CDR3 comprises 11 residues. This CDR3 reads CSNDRNTEAFF. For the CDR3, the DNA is TGTTCCAACGACAGGAACACTGAAGCTTTCTTT. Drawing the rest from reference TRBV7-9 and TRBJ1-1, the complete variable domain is DTGVSQNPRHKITKRGQNVTFRCDPISEHNRLYWYRQTLGQGPEFLTYFQNEAQLEKSRLLSDRFSAERPKGSFSTLEIQRTEQGDSAMYLCSNDRNTEAFFGQGTRLTVV.

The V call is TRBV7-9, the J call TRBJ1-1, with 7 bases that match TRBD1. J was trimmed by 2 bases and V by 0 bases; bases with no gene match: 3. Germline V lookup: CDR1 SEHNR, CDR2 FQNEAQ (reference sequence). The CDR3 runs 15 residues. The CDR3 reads CASSLAQGGNTEAFF. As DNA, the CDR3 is TGTGCCAGCAGCTTAGCCCAGGGGGGAAACACTGAAGCTTTCTTT.

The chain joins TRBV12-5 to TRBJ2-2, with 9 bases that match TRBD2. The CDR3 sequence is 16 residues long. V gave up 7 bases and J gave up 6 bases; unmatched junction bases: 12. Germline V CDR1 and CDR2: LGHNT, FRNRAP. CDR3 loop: CASDRGGGAEAGELFF. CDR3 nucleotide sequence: TGTGCTAGTGATCGTGGCGGGGGGGCTGAGGCCGGGGAGCTGTTTTTT. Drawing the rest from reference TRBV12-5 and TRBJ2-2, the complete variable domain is DARVTQTPRHKVTEMGQEVTMRCQPILGHNTVFWYRQTMMQGLELLAYFRNRAPLDDSGMPKDRFSAEMPDATLATLKIQPSEPRDSAVYFCASDRGGGAEAGELFFGEGSRLTVL.

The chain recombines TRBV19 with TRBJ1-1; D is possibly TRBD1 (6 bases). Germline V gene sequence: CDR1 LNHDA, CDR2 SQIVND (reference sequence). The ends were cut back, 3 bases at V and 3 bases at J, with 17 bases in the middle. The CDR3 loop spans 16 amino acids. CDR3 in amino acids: CASSIWIQGHDTEAFF. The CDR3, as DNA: TGTGCCAGTAGTATCTGGATACAGGGTCACGACACTGAAGCTTTCTTT.

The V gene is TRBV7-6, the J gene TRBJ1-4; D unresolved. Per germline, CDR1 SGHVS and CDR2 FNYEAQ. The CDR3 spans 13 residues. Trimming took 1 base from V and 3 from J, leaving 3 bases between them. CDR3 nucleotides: TGTGCCAGCAGCTTAGGCGCTAATGAAAAACTGTTTTTT. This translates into CASSLGANEKLFF. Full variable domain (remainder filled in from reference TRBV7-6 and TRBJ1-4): GAGVSQSPRYKVTKRGQDVALRCDPISGHVSLYWYRQALGQGPEFLTYFNYEAQQDKSGLPNDRFSAERPEGSISTLTIQRTEQRDSAMYRCASSLGANEKLFFGSGTQLSVL.

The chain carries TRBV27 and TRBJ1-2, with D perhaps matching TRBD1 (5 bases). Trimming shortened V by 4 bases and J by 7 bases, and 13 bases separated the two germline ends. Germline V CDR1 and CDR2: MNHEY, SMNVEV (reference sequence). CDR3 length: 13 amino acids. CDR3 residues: CASSWGGDSGYTF. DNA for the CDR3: TGTGCCAGCAGTTGGGGCGGGGATAGTGGCTACACCTTC.

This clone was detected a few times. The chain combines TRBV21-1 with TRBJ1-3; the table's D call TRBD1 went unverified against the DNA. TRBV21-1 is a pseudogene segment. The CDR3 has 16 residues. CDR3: CASSKRTGRSGNTIYF. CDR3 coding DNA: TGTGCCAGCAGCAAAAGGACAGGGAGGTCTGGAAACACCATATATTTT.

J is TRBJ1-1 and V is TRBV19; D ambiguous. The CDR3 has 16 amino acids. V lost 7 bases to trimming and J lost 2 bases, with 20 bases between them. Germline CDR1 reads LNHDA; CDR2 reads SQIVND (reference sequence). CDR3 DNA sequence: TGTGCCAGTACCTCGATTTGGGAGGGAAGAAACACTGAAGCTTTCTTT. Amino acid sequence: CASTSIWEGRNTEAFF.

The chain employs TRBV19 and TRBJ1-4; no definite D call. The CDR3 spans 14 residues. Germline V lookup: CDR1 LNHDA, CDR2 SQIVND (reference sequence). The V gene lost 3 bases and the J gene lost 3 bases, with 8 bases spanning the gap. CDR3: CASSIQASNEKLFF. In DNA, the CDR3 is TGTGCCAGTAGTATTCAGGCATCTAATGAAAAACTGTTTTTT.

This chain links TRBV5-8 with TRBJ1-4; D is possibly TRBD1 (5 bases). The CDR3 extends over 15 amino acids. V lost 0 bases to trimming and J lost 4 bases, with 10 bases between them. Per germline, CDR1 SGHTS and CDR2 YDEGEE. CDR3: CASSLDGGDNEKLFF. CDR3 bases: TGTGCCAGCAGCTTGGATGGGGGGGATAATGAAAAACTGTTTTTT.

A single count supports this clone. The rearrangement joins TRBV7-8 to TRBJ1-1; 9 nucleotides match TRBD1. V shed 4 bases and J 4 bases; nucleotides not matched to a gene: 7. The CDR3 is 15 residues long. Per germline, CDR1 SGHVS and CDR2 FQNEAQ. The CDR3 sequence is CASSYRRDRATEAFF. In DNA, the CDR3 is TGTGCCAGCAGCTACCGCCGGGACAGGGCCACTGAAGCTTTCTTT.